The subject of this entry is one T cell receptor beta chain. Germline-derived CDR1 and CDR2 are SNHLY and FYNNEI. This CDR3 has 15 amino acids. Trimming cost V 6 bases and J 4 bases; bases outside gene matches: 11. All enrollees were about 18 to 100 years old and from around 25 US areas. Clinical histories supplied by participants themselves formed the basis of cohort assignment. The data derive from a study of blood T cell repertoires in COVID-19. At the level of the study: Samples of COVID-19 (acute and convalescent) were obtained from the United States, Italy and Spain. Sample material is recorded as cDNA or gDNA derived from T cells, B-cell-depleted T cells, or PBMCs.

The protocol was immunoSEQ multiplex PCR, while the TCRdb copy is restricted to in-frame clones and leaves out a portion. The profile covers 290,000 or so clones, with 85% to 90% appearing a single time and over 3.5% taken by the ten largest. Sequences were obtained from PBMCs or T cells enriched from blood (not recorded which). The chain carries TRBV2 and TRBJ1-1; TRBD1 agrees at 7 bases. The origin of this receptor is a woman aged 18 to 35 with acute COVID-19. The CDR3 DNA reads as TGTGCCAGCAGAGACAGGGTGGATTGGATCACTGAAGCTTTCTTT. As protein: CASRDRVDWITEAFF. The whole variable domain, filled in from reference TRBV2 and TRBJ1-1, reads EPEVTQTPSHQVTQMGQEVILRCVPISNHLYFYWYRQILGQKVEFLVSFYNNEISEKSEIFDDQFSVERPDGSNFTLKIRSTKLEDSAMYFCASRDRVDWITEAFFGQGTRLTVV.